The entry below gives a single T cell receptor beta chain sequence along with its context. The target antigen is unknown. Per germline, CDR1 MNHNY and CDR2 SVGAGI (reference sequence). CDR3 length equals 15 residues. The ends lost 7 bases at V and 6 bases at J; junction bases unmatched: 9. The sample belongs to a study of blood T cells in healthy people across ages. Study-level points and caveats: A strong correlation was seen between TCR beta diversity and naive T cell percentage.

The use of a sample-barcoded 5' primer and a J-beta primer mix characterized a second PCR of about 7 to 12 cycles. TCRdb recomputed calls from the 5' RACE reads with MiXCR, one row per CDR3 protein. The sample shows about 1 million distinct CDR3 sequences, around 25% of them seen only once. The data were also submitted as part of a second study, on T cells of mothers and their children.

J is TRBJ2-3 and V is TRBV6-6, with 11 bases fitting TRBD2. Specimen: blood. This clonotype was obtained from a girl aged 2-15 years in good health. CDR3 DNA sequence: TGTGCCAGCACCCCCAAACTAGCGGGAGTGGATACGCAGTATTTT. It encodes CASTPKLAGVDTQYF.